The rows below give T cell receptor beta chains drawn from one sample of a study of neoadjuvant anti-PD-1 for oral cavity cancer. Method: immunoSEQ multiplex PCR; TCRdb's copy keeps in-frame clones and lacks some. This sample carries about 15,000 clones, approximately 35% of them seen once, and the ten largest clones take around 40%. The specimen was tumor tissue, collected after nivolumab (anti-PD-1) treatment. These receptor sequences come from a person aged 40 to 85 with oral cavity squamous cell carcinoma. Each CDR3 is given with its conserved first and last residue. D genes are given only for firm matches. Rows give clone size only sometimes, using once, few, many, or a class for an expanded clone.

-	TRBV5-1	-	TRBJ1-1	TGCGCCAGCAGCTTGGCAACAGGGATGAACACTGAAGCTTTCTTT	CASSLATGMNTEAFF
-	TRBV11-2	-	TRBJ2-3	TGTGCCAGCAGCTTAGTATGGGGGGCCACAGATACGCAGTATTTT	CASSLVWGATDTQYF
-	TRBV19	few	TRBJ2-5	TGTGCCAGTAGTCCTGGCGGGTACCTCCAAGAGACCCAGTACTTC	CASSPGGYLQETQYF
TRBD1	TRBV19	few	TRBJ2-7	TGTGCCAGTGGGGACAGGGGGCGCGAGCAGTACTTC	CASGDRGREQYF
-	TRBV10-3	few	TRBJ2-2	TGTGCCAGCACCTCGGGACCGGATGCGAACACCGGGGAGCTGTTTTTT	CASTSGPDANTGELFF
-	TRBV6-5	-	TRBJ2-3	TGTGCCAGCAGGGACTCCCTAGATACGCAGTATTTT	CASRDSLDTQYF
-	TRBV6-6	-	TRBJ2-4	TGTGCCAGCAGTTACCTGGGGGCGCGAAACATTCAGTACTTC	CASSYLGARNIQYF
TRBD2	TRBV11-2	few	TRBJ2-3	TGTGCCAGCAGCTTGCCGGGACTAGCAGTCCATGATACGCAGTATTTT	CASSLPGLAVHDTQYF
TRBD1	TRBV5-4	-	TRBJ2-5	TGTGCCAGCAAGGGGGCATATCAAGAGACCCAGTACTTC	CASKGAYQETQYF
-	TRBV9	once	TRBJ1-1	TGTGCCAGCAGCGTAGTGGCCGGGAACACTGAAGCTTTCTTT	CASSVVAGNTEAFF
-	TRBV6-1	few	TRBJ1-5	TGTGCCAGCAGCCTGGACCGACTTAGGCCCCAGCATTTT	CASSLDRLRPQHF
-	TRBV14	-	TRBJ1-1	TGTGCCAGCAGCCTTTACGGGACATCCAAGAACACTGAAGCTTTCTTT	CASSLYGTSKNTEAFF
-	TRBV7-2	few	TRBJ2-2	TGTGCCAGCAGCCCGACACCACTAGTTAGTACCGGGGAGCTGTTTTTT	CASSPTPLVSTGELFF
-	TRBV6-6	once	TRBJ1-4	TGTGCCAGCAACGGGGACACCTATAATGAAAAACTGTTTTTT	CASNGDTYNEKLFF
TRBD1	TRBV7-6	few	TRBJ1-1	TGTGCCAGCAGCTCCCAGGGGGACACTGAAGCTTTCTTT	CASSSQGDTEAFF
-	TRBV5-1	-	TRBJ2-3	TGCGCCAGCAGCTACGACACAGATACGCAGTATTTT	CASSYDTDTQYF
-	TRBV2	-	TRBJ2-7	TGTGCCAGCAGTGAATGGAACGAGCAGTACTTC	CASSEWNEQYF
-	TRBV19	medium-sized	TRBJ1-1	TGTGCCAGTAGTATGGCACACACTGAAGCTTTCTTT	CASSMAHTEAFF
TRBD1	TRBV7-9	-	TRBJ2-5	TGTGCCAGCAGCTTAGAGTCGGGCGCAGGGGGCAGGGAGACCCAGTACTTC	CASSLESGAGGRETQYF
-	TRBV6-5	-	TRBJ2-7	TGTGCCAGCAGGATATCCTACGAGCAGTACTTC	CASRISYEQYF
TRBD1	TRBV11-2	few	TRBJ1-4	TGTGCCAGCAGCCAAGACAGGGGCTATAATGAAAAACTGTTTTTT	CASSQDRGYNEKLFF
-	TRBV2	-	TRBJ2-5	TGTGCCAGCAGTAGATCCGGGCTCCGAAGCGGGCAAGAGACCCAGTACTTC	CASSRSGLRSGQETQYF
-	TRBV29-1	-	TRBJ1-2	TGCAGCGTTGTCGGGCAGGGGTATAACTATGGCTACACCTTC	CSVVGQGYNYGYTF
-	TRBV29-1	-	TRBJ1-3	TGCAGCGTTGAAGGGACATCTGGAAACACCATATATTTT	CSVEGTSGNTIYF
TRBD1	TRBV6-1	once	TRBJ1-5	TGTGCCAGCAGTAGGACAGGGAGCAATCAGCCCCAGCATTTT	CASSRTGSNQPQHF
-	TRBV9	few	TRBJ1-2	TGTGCCAGCACCCCGGACAGCAGCCTCCTCAATTATTATGGCTACACCTTC	CASTPDSSLLNYYGYTF
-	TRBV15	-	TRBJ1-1	TGTGCCACCAGCCTCCCTTTCGGGTACAACACTGAAGCTTTCTTT	CATSLPFGYNTEAFF
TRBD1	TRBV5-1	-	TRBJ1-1	TGCGCCAGCAGCACAGGGGTTCAAGGCACTGAAGCTTTCTTT	CASSTGVQGTEAFF
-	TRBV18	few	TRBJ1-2	TGTGCCAGCTCACCACGGGGGGGGCAAACTGACGGCTACACCTTC	CASSPRGGQTDGYTF
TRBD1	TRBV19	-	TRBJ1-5	TGTGCCACCACGACAGGGGAGGAAGATCAGCCCCAGCATTTT	CATTTGEEDQPQHF
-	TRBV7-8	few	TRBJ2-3	TGTGCCAGCAGCTTAGGATGGGTAGATACGCAGTATTTT	CASSLGWVDTQYF
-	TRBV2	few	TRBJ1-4	TGTGCCACGTTAGGACAGACTAATGAAAAACTGTTTTTT	CATLGQTNEKLFF
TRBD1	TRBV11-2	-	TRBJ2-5	TGTGCCAGCAGCTTGGACAGGGGGGCGACCCAGTACTTC	CASSLDRGATQYF
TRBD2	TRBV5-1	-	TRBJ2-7	TGCGCCAGCAGCTGGGACGGGACTACCGCCTACGAGCAGTACTTC	CASSWDGTTAYEQYF
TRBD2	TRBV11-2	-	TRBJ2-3	TGTGCCAGCAGCTTAGGACTAGCGGGGGTCGGGGATACGCAGTATTTT	CASSLGLAGVGDTQYF
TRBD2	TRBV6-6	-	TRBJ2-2	TGTGCCAGTGCTCTAGCGGGGGTTAACACCGGGGAGCTGTTTTTT	CASALAGVNTGELFF
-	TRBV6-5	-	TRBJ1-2	TGTGCCAGCAGTTCCCAGCCCGTCCTTAACTATGGCTACACCTTC	CASSSQPVLNYGYTF
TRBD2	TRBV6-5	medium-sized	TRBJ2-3	TGTGCCAGCAGTTACTCAGCGGGGGGGCCGGCAGATACGCAGTATTTT	CASSYSAGGPADTQYF
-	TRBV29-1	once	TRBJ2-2	TGCAGCGTTTGGGCGGTGAACACCGGGGAGCTGTTTTTT	CSVWAVNTGELFF